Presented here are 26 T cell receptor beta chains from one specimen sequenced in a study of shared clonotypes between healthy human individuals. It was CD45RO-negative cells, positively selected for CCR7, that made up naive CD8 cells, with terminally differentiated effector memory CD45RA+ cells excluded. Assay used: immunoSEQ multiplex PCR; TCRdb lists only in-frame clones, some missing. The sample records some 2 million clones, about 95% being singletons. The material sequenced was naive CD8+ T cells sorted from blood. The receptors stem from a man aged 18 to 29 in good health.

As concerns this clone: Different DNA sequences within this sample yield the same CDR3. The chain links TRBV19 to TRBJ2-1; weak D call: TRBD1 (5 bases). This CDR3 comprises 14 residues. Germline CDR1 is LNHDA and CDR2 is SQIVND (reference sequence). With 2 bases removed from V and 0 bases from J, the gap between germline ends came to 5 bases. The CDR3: CASSIRGSYNEQFF. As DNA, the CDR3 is TGTGCCAGTAGTATAAGGGGCTCCTACAATGAGCAGTTCTTC.

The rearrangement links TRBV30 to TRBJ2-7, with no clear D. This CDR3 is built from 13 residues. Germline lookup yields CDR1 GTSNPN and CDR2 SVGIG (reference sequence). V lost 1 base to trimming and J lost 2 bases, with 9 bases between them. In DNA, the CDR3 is TGTGCCTGGAGTGACTTGGACCCCTACGAGCAGTACTTC. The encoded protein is CAWSDLDPYEQYF.

The CDR3 nucleotides read TGTGCCAGCAGTTTTACGGCAGGGGAGCTGTTTTTT. This sequence encodes CASSFTAGELFF. This chain uses TRBV28 with TRBJ2-2; no clear D. Per the germline V gene, CDR1 is MDHEN and CDR2 is SYDVKM. Trimming took 3 bases from V and 8 from J, leaving 7 bases between them. The CDR3 sequence is 12 residues long.

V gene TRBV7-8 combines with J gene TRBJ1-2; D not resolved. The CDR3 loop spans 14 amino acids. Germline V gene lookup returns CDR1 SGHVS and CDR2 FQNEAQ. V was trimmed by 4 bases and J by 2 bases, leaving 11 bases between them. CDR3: CASSSGGSNYGYTF. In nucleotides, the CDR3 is TGTGCCAGCAGCTCGGGTGGATCCAACTATGGCTACACCTTC.

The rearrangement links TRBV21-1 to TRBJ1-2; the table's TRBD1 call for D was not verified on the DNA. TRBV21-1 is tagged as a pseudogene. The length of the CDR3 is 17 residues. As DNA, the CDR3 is TGTGCCAGCAGCAAAGGAACCAGACAGGCCACTAACTATGGCTACACCTTC. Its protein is CASSKGTRQATNYGYTF.

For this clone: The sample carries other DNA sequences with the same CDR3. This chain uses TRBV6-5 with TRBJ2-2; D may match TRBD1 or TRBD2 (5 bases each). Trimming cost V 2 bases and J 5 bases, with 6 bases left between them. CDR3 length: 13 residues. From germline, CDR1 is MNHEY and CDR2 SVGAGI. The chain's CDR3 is CASSYGGTGELFF. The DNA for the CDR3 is TGTGCCAGCAGTTACGGGGGTACCGGGGAGCTGTTTTTT.

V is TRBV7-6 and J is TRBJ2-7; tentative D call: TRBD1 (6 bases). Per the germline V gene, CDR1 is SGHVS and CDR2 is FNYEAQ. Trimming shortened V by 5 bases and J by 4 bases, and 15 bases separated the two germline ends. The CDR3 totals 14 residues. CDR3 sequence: CASSPPNREYEQYF. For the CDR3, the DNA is TGTGCCAGCAGCCCCCCGAACAGGGAGTACGAGCAGTACTTC.

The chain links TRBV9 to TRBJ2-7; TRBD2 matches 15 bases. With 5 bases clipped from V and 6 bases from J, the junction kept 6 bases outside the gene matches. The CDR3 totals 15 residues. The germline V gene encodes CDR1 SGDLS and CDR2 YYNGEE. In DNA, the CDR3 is TGTGCCAGCAGTGCAGGACTAGCGGGAGGGAGCGAGCAGTACTTC. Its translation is CASSAGLAGGSEQYF.

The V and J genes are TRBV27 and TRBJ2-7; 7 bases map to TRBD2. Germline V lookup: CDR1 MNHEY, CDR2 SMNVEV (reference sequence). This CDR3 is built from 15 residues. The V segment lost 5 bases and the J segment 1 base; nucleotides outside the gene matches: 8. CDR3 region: CASSAWGGSSYEQYF. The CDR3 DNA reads TGTGCCAGCAGTGCATGGGGGGGTTCTTCCTACGAGCAGTACTTC.

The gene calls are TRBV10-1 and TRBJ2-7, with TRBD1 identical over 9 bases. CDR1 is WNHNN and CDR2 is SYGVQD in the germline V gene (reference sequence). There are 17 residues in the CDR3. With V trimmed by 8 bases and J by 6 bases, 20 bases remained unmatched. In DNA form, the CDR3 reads TGCGCCAGCCGCACCAGGGGAGGACAGGGGTTTTTGGCCGAGCAGTACTTC. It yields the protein CASRTRGGQGFLAEQYF.

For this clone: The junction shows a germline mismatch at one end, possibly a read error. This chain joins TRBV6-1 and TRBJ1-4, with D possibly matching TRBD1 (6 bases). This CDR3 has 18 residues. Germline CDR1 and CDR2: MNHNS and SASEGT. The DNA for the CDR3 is TGTGCCAGCAGCGAAGAGGGAGAACAGGGCCCTTATAATGAAAAACTGTTTTTT. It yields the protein CASSEEGEQGPYNEKLFF.

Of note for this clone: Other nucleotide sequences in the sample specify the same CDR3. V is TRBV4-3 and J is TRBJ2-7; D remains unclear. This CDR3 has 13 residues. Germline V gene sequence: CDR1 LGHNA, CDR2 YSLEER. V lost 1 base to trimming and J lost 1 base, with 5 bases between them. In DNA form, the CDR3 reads TGCGCCAGCAGCCAAGGTAGATCCTACGAGCAGTACTTC. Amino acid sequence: CASSQGRSYEQYF.

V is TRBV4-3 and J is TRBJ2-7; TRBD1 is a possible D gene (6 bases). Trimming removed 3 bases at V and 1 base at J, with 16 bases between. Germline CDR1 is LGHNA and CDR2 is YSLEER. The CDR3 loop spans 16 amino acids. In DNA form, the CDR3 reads TGCGCCAGCAGCCATACTAGACGACAGGAATCCTACGAGCAGTACTTC. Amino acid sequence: CASSHTRRQESYEQYF.

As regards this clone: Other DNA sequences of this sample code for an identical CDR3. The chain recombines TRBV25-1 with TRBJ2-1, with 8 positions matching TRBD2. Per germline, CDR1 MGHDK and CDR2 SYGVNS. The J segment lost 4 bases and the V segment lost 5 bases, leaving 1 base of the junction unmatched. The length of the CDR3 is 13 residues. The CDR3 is CASSLAGYNEQFF. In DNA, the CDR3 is TGTGCCAGCAGTTTAGCGGGGTACAATGAGCAGTTCTTC. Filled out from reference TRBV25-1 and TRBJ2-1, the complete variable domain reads EADIYQTPRYLVIGTGKKITLECSQTMGHDKMYWYQQDPGMELHLIHYSYGVNSTEKGDLSSESTVSRIRTEHFPLTLESARPSHTSQYLCASSLAGYNEQFFGPGTRLTVL.

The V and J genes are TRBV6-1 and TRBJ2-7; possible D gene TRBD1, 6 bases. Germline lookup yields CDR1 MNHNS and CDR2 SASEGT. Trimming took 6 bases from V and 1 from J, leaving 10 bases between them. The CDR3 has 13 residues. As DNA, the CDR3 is TGTGCCAGCAGAAGACAGGCTTCCTACGAGCAGTACTTC. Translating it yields CASRRQASYEQYF.

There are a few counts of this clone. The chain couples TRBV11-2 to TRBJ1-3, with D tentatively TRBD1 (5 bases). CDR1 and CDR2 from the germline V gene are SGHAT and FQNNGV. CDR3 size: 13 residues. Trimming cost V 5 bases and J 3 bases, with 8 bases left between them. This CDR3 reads CASSPDNGNTIYF. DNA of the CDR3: TGTGCCAGCAGCCCGGACAATGGAAACACCATATATTTT.

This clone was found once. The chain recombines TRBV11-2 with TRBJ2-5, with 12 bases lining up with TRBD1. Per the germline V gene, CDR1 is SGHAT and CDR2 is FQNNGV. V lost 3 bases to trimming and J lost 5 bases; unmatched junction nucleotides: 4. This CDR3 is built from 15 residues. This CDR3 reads CASSLGTGGRETQYF. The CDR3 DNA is TGTGCCAGCAGCTTGGGGACAGGGGGCAGGGAGACCCAGTACTTC.

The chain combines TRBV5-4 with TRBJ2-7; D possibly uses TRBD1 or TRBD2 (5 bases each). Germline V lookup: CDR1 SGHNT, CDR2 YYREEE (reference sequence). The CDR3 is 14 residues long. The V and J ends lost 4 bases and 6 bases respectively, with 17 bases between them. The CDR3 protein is CASSHPGRPTEQYF. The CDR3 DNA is TGTGCCAGCAGCCACCCGGGGCGCCCTACCGAGCAGTACTTC. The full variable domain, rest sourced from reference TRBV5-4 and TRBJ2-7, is ETGVTQSPTHLIKTRGQQVTLRCSSQSGHNTVSWYQQALGQGPQFIFQYYREEENGRGNFPPRFSGLQFPNYSSELNVNALELDDSALYLCASSHPGRPTEQYFGPGTRLTVT.

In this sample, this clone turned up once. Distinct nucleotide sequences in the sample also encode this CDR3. The CDR3 coding sequence is TGTGCCAGCAGCCCAGGCGGGCTCACCTACGAGCAGTACTTC. Translating it yields CASSPGGLTYEQYF. The chain links TRBV9 to TRBJ2-7; perhaps TRBD2 as D (5 bases). Trimming shortened V by 4 bases and J by 2 bases, and 13 bases separated the two germline ends. The CDR3 is 14 residues long. Germline V CDR1 and CDR2: SGDLS, YYNGEE.

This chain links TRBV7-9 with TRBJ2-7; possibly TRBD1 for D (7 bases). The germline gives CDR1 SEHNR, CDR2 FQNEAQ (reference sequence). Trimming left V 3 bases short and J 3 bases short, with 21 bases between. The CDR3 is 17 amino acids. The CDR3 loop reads CASSFPKGAPRDYEQYF. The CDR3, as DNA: TGTGCCAGCAGCTTCCCGAAGGGGGCTCCGCGGGACTACGAGCAGTACTTC.

In nucleotides, the CDR3 is TGTGCCAGCAGTCCGCAAACTAGCGACGAGCAGTACTTC. Protein product: CASSPQTSDEQYF. The chain joins TRBV27 to TRBJ2-7, with TRBD2 matching 7 bases. The CDR3 contains 13 residues. With V trimmed by 5 bases and J by 5 bases, 6 bases remained unmatched. Germline V CDR1 and CDR2: MNHEY, SMNVEV (reference sequence).

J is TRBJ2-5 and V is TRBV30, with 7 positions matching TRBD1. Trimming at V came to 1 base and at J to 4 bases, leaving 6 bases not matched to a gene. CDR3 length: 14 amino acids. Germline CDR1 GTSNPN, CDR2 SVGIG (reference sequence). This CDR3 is CAWSGQGTLETQYF. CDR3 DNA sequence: TGTGCCTGGAGTGGACAGGGTACGCTAGAGACCCAGTACTTC.

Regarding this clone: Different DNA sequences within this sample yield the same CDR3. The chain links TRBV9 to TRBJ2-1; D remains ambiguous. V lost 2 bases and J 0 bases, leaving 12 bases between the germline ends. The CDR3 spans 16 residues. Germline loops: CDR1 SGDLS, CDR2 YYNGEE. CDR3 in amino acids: CASSVGGSSSYNEQFF. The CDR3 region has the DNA TGTGCCAGCAGCGTGGGTGGCAGCAGCTCCTACAATGAGCAGTTCTTC.

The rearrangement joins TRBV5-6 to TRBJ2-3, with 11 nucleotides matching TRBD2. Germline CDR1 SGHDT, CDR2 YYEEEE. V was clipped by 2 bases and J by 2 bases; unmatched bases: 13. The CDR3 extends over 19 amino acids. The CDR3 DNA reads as TGTGCCAGCAGCTTAAGCTTTAGACTAGCGGGAATACACACAGATACGCAGTATTTT. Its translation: CASSLSFRLAGIHTDTQYF.

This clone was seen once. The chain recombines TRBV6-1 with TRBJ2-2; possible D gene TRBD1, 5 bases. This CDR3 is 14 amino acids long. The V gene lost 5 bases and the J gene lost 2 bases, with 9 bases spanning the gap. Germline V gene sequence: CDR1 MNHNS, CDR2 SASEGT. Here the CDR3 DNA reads TGTGCCAGCAGTAACCAGGGAAACACCGGGGAGCTGTTTTTT. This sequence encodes CASSNQGNTGELFF.

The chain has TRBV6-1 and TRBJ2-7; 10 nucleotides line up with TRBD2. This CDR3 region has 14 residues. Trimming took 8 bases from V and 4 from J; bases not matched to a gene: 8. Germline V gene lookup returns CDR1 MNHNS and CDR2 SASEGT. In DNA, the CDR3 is TGTGCCAGCGCGCCACGGACTAGCGGATACGAGCAGTACTTC. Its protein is CASAPRTSGYEQYF.